A selection of T cell receptor beta chains follows, all from one sample in a study of tumor-infiltrating lymphocytes in primary liver carcinoma. TCRdb processed the multiplex PCR reads anew with MiXCR; each CDR3 protein has one entry. The table lists 52,000 or so distinct CDR3 sequences, around 77% of them singletons. The sample was liver tumor tissue from sampling region 5. The source of these receptors is a man aged 35 to 55 with primary liver carcinoma and hepatitis B virus infection. CDR3s include the opening cysteine and the closing phenylalanine or tryptophan. D genes are given only for firm matches.

cdr3_length: 18
v_call: TRBV12-3/TRBV12-4
d_call: TRBD2
cdr3_aa: CASRKTPGLAGGPDTQYF

cdr3_length: 17
v_call: TRBV12-3/TRBV12-4
d_call: TRBD1
cdr3_aa: CASSPGGRARAKNIQCF

cdr3_length: 15
v_call: TRBV5-4
d_call: .
cdr3_aa: CASSSWHGGTGELFF

cdr3_length: 16
v_call: TRBV28
d_call: TRBD1
cdr3_aa: CASSLPPGQGTDTQYF

cdr3_length: 15
v_call: TRBV19
d_call: .
cdr3_aa: CASSSLGSRNTEAFF

cdr3_length: 15
v_call: TRBV6-1
d_call: .
cdr3_aa: CAGRWDPINYSEQFF

cdr3_length: 17
v_call: TRBV12-3/TRBV12-4
d_call: TRBD2
cdr3_aa: CASTLRLAETHSYEQYF

cdr3_length: 12
v_call: TRBV29-1
d_call: .
cdr3_aa: CSVWGEQETHYF

cdr3_length: 18
v_call: TRBV6-1
d_call: .
cdr3_aa: CASSELTSNGVTNEKLFF

cdr3_length: 12
v_call: TRBV7-9
d_call: .
cdr3_aa: CASRSDTNVVFF

cdr3_length: 15
v_call: TRBV29-1
d_call: TRBD2
cdr3_aa: CSVDSRREGYSEQFF

cdr3_length: 13
v_call: TRBV11-1
d_call: .
cdr3_aa: CTSGRSQVSPLHF

cdr3_length: 15
v_call: TRBV18
d_call: .
cdr3_aa: CASSFAGSPDQPQHF

cdr3_length: 15
v_call: TRBV10-3
d_call: .
cdr3_aa: CAIREGSSSTDTQYF

cdr3_length: 13
v_call: TRBV6-1
d_call: .
cdr3_aa: CAITSGYTDAQYF

cdr3_length: 15
v_call: TRBV11-1
d_call: .
cdr3_aa: CTSIYTGPFSGELFF

cdr3_length: 12
v_call: TRBV29-1
d_call: .
cdr3_aa: CSVGAKWATQYF

cdr3_length: 16
v_call: TRBV11-2
d_call: .
cdr3_aa: CASSRYLQTSSYEQYF

cdr3_length: 12
v_call: TRBV11-2
d_call: .
cdr3_aa: CASSLGQGTHYF

cdr3_length: 16
v_call: TRBV4-3
d_call: .
cdr3_aa: CASSRDGDMSTDTQYF

cdr3_length: 12
v_call: TRBV29-1
d_call: .
cdr3_aa: CRVANRQETQYF

cdr3_length: 15
v_call: TRBV7-3
d_call: .
cdr3_aa: CPSSLGTFSTDTQYF

cdr3_length: 16
v_call: TRBV6-1
d_call: .
cdr3_aa: CASSSQAAVMANVLTF

cdr3_length: 12
v_call: TRBV29-1
d_call: TRBD1
cdr3_aa: CSVEDGTGEQYF

cdr3_length: 17
v_call: TRBV11-2
d_call: .
cdr3_aa: CASGLVGVTGCNQPRHF

cdr3_length: 13
v_call: TRBV5-1
d_call: .
cdr3_aa: CASSLEGTYEQYF

cdr3_length: 14
v_call: TRBV5-4
d_call: .
cdr3_aa: CASSEGTVNYDYTF

cdr3_length: 19
v_call: TRBV5-1
d_call: TRBD2
cdr3_aa: CASSLVSWEGLHLYNEQLF

cdr3_length: 14
v_call: TRBV5-4
d_call: .
cdr3_aa: CASSLISNSYEQYF

cdr3_length: 14
v_call: TRBV5-5
d_call: .
cdr3_aa: CDSIFNLNTGELFF

cdr3_length: 14
v_call: TRBV12-3/TRBV12-4
d_call: TRBD2
cdr3_aa: CACGLAGGQETQYF

cdr3_length: 16
v_call: TRBV12-3/TRBV12-4
d_call: TRBD1
cdr3_aa: CASQLGTEGTGNTIYF

cdr3_length: 13
v_call: TRBV12-3/TRBV12-4
d_call: .
cdr3_aa: CASTISVANFLTF

cdr3_length: 14
v_call: TRBV30
d_call: TRBD1
cdr3_aa: CAWRGQGGNQPQHF

cdr3_length: 15
v_call: TRBV12-3/TRBV12-4
d_call: .
cdr3_aa: CASTSASDTYNEQFF

cdr3_length: 14
v_call: TRBV29-1
d_call: .
cdr3_aa: CSVTPGTPGQPQHF

cdr3_length: 14
v_call: TRBV5-1
d_call: .
cdr3_aa: CASSLEFRQETQYF

cdr3_length: 15
v_call: TRBV4-2
d_call: .
cdr3_aa: CASSQDLGSVETQYF

cdr3_length: 16
v_call: TRBV5-1
d_call: .
cdr3_aa: CAGSLAGRAPDGELFF

cdr3_length: 14
v_call: TRBV6-2/TRBV6-3
d_call: .
cdr3_aa: CVSSPILGVDTQYF

cdr3_length: 13
v_call: TRBV11-2
d_call: .
cdr3_aa: CASSPTGATKQYF

cdr3_length: 16
v_call: TRBV30
d_call: TRBD2
cdr3_aa: CAWSTFGTSEPGELVF

cdr3_length: 16
v_call: TRBV6-6
d_call: TRBD1
cdr3_aa: CASSSRRDSSNYGCTF

cdr3_length: 15
v_call: TRBV7-8
d_call: TRBD2
cdr3_aa: CASGLGLAEENTQYF

cdr3_length: 15
v_call: TRBV11-1
d_call: .
cdr3_aa: CTGSSSRDSFYEQYF

cdr3_length: 14
v_call: TRBV18
d_call: TRBD1
cdr3_aa: CARSSGTGASPLHF

cdr3_length: 13
v_call: TRBV14
d_call: .
cdr3_aa: CASSLSRSDTQYF

cdr3_length: 14
v_call: TRBV10-3
d_call: TRBD2
cdr3_aa: CAISEAGTSLEQFF

cdr3_length: 11
v_call: TRBV10-2
d_call: .
cdr3_aa: CASSESHEQYF

cdr3_length: 12
v_call: TRBV5-6
d_call: .
cdr3_aa: CVSSLVTHEQFF

cdr3_length: 14
v_call: TRBV30
d_call: TRBD1
cdr3_aa: CAWRQTGGRNTIYF

cdr3_length: 15
v_call: TRBV6-1
d_call: .
cdr3_aa: CAIISSGRQNTEAFF

cdr3_length: 17
v_call: TRBV14
d_call: .
cdr3_aa: CTSSHEGQGTGYNEQFF